The rows below give T cell receptor beta chains drawn from one sample of a study of cytomegalovirus exposure and HLA in healthy donors. Measured with immunoSEQ multiplex PCR; TCRdb has only the in-frame clones, and not every one. The sample lists some 210,000 clones; 77% were seen once. Sequenced input: PBMCs. The receptors derive from a woman aged 25-40 years in good health and CMV-seropositive. CDR3s include the opening cysteine and the closing phenylalanine or tryptophan. Clone size is given for some rows only: seen once, a few or many times, or a class if the clone is expanded.

j_gene | abundance | v_gene | CDR3aa
TRBJ2-1 | . | TRBV2 | CASSRDRGLFF
TRBJ1-1 | . | TRBV7-9 | CASSLAAGANTEAFF
TRBJ1-2 | . | TRBV19 | CASTRNDLGGGYTF
TRBJ1-5 | . | TRBV19 | CASSIGQGPQPQHF
TRBJ2-1 | . | TRBV29-1 | CSVSTYNEQFF
TRBJ1-3 | . | TRBV7-9 | CASSPGTVSGNTIYF
TRBJ2-1 | . | TRBV5-1 | CASSLGLAGNEQFF
TRBJ2-5 | . | TRBV4-1 | CASSQSPFSPETQYF
TRBJ2-7 | . | TRBV7-3 | CASSTQGQGFHEQYF
TRBJ1-1 | once | TRBV6-1 | CASSGWEKGNTEAFF
TRBJ2-7 | . | TRBV7-2 | CASSPRTRSEQYF
TRBJ2-5 | . | TRBV15 | CATSRVTGAQETQYF
TRBJ1-2 | . | TRBV28 | CASSLLVTGVSNYGYTF
TRBJ2-2 | few | TRBV18 | CASSPEDSMNTGELFF
TRBJ1-2 | . | TRBV7-2 | CASSQWITGSGYTF
TRBJ1-5 | . | TRBV6-5 | CASSPTLDRGRPQHF
TRBJ2-1 | few | TRBV2 | CASFRIGTYNEQFF
TRBJ1-2 | . | TRBV7-2 | CASSLNTGGYYGYTF
TRBJ2-7 | . | TRBV21-1 | CASSKRRYF
TRBJ1-5 | . | TRBV30 | CAWGGAGGQPQHF
TRBJ2-3 | . | TRBV7-3 | CASRLRGISDTQYF
TRBJ1-2 | . | TRBV2 | CASSLGTGTAKSF
TRBJ1-4 | . | TRBV30 | CAWNRTEPPEKLFF
TRBJ1-2 | few | TRBV2 | CASSSKGGPGYGYTF
TRBJ1-4 | . | TRBV11-1 | CASSLQTGAYNEKLFF
TRBJ2-2 | . | TRBV7-2 | CASTKGQGKTGELFF